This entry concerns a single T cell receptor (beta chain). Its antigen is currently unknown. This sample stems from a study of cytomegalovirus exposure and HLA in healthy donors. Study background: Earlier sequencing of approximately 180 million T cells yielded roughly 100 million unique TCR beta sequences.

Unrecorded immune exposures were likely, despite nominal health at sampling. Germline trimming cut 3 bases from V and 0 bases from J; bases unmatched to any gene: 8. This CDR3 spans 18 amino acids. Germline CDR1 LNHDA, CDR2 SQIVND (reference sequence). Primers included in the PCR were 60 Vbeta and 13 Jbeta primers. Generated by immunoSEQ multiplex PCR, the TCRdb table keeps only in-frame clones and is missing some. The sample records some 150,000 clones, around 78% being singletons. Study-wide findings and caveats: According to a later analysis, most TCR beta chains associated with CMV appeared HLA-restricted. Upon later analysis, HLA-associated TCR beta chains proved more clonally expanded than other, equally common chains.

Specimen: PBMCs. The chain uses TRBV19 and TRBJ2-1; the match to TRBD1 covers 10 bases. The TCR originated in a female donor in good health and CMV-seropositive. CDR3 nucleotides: TGTGCCAGTAGTATTGGGACAGGGGAAGGGCTCTCCTACAATGAGCAGTTCTTC. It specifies CASSIGTGEGLSYNEQFF.